The clone carrying this T cell receptor beta chain was seen only a few times. In germline, CDR1 is PRHDT, CDR2 FYEKMQ (reference sequence). This CDR3 contains 15 residues. The V segment lost 7 bases and the J segment 3 bases; nucleotides outside the gene matches: 9. TCRdb re-derived calls from the 5' RACE reads in MiXCR, one entry per CDR3 protein. The sample contains a few hundred thousand distinct CDR3 sequences, 28% of which appear only once. The sample belongs to a study of identical twins' blood T cells. V usage is TRBV13 and J usage is TRBJ2-1; 7 nucleotides agree with TRBD2. The receptor comes from a woman between 18 and 49 years old in good health. Material for sequencing was PBMCs. CDR3 bases: TGTGCCAGCACCCCCGGGGGGAGGGTCTACAATGAGCAGTTCTTC. It is translated as CASTPGGRVYNEQFF.